Listed here is a single T cell receptor (beta chain). The entry originates in a study of shared T cell receptors in the human thymus. Trimming shortened V by 4 bases and J by 5 bases, and 18 bases separated the two germline ends. CDR3 length equals 15 residues. Germline assignment: CDR1 MNHEY and CDR2 SVGAGI. Profiled with immunoSEQ multiplex PCR; TCRdb holds only in-frame clones, not every one. The sample has hundreds of thousands of clones, about four fifths seen once. Separately, the same data were catalogued under a study of human thymus T cells. In that study: The donors were infants in Finland with congenital heart defects, otherwise immunologically healthy. The study used thymus tissue resected during corrective heart surgery. V and J gene usage appeared biased in thymic and blood repertoires. The related literature has documented a marked overlap of thymic repertoires among unrelated individuals.

The sequence was collected from a boy under three years old with a congenital heart defect. This chain joins TRBV6-5 and TRBJ2-7, with a tentative D call TRBD1 (5 bases). The sequenced sample was thymocytes. The CDR3 DNA is TGTGCCAGCAGTTGCGGTTTAAGGGGCAGGGACGAGCAGTACTTC. Translated: CASSCGLRGRDEQYF.